The rows below give T cell receptor beta chains drawn from one sample of a study of regulatory T cells in long-lasting Graves disease. In TCRdb, the multiplex PCR reads were re-called with MiXCR into one record per CDR3 protein. Among 320,000 or so distinct CDR3 sequences, more than 15% were seen once, and the ten largest hold about 40%. The sample consisted of peripheral blood mononuclear cells (PBMCs), taken at new diagnosis, from a patient treated with antithyroid drugs. Every receptor here comes from a female donor with Graves disease. Both conserved end residues are part of each CDR3. A D gene is named only where the DNA matches it firmly. A clone size is listed for some rows: how often the clone was seen (once, few, many), or a class if it is expanded.

J gene,clone size,V gene,D gene,CDR3 DNA,CDR3 protein
TRBJ1-5,.,TRBV12-3/TRBV12-4,.,TGTGCCAGCAGTAACAGGAGGAGGGGCAATCAGCCCCAGCATTTT,CASSNRRRGNQPQHF
TRBJ2-1,many,TRBV2,TRBD2,TGTGCCAGCACCAGCGGGAGTTACAATGAGCAGTTCTTC,CASTSGSYNEQFF
TRBJ2-2,many,TRBV10-3,.,TGTGCCTCGAGGAGGGAGTTGGTCACCGGGGAGCTGTTTTTT,CASRRELVTGELFF
TRBJ2-5,many,TRBV7-2,.,TGTGCCAGCCTACCCTGGAGGGCCGGAGAGACCCAGTACTTC,CASLPWRAGETQYF
TRBJ2-7,.,TRBV29-1,.,TGCAGCGTTTTCCTCAATGGTTACGAGCAGTACTTC,CSVFLNGYEQYF
TRBJ2-1,many,TRBV20-1,.,TGCAGTGCTAGGGGCCCGTACAATGAGCAGTTCTTC,CSARGPYNEQFF
TRBJ2-7,many,TRBV5-6,.,TGTGCCAGCAGCTGGGAAGGCTACGAGCAGTACTTC,CASSWEGYEQYF
TRBJ2-1,many,TRBV7-3,TRBD1,TGTGCCAGCAGGGGGACAGGGTCGGCGGGAGAGCAGTTCTTC,CASRGTGSAGEQFF
TRBJ2-1,.,TRBV4-1,TRBD2,TGCGCCAGCAGCCAAGCACCACTAGCGTGGGATGAGCAGTTCTTC,CASSQAPLAWDEQFF
TRBJ2-1,many,TRBV20-1,.,TGCAGTGCTTACGGACCCACTACCCTCGTGAAACACAATGAGCAGTTCTTC,CSAYGPTTLVKHNEQFF
TRBJ2-7,few,TRBV4-1,TRBD2,TGCGCCAGCAGCCAAGAAAGCGGGAGTAGGTACGAGCAGTACTTC,CASSQESGSRYEQYF
TRBJ1-2,many,TRBV9,.,TGTGCCAGCAGCGTAGGACACGACCTGGGCTACACCTTC,CASSVGHDLGYTF
TRBJ2-7,.,TRBV27,.,TGTGCCAGCAGTTTATTAGCAGGGTCCCCCGAGCAGTACTTC,CASSLLAGSPEQYF
TRBJ2-3,many,TRBV3-1,TRBD2,TGTGCCAGCAGCCAAGAATGGGGACTACGCTCTAGCACAGATACGCAGTATTTT,CASSQEWGLRSSTDTQYF
TRBJ2-6,many,TRBV6-1,.,TGTGCCAGCAGTGCGGAAAAGGGTACTGGGGCCAACGTCCTGACTTTC,CASSAEKGTGANVLTF
TRBJ2-5,many,TRBV5-6,.,TGTGCCAGCAGCTCACAGGCCACCCAGTACTTC,CASSSQATQYF
TRBJ2-7,.,TRBV2,TRBD2,TGTGCCAGCAGTTCCGGGACTACCGAGCAGTACTTC,CASSSGTTEQYF
TRBJ1-1,many,TRBV5-1,.,TGCGCCAGCAGACCCCCCGAGAGTCCTAGCAGCACTGAAGCTTTCTTT,CASRPPESPSSTEAFF
TRBJ2-3,many,TRBV2,.,TGTGCCAGCATCTGGAGCGGGAGCACAGATACGCAGTATTTT,CASIWSGSTDTQYF
TRBJ2-3,many,TRBV7-6,TRBD2,TGTGCCAGCAGCACCGGGACTAGCGCGGGCGATACGCAGTATTTT,CASSTGTSAGDTQYF
TRBJ2-1,.,TRBV5-1,TRBD1,TGCGCCAGCAGCAACAGGGGACCATCGGGGAATGAGCAGTTCTTC,CASSNRGPSGNEQFF
TRBJ1-3,many,TRBV3-1,.,TGTGCCAGCAGCCAGGTCGGTTCTGGAAACACCATATATTTT,CASSQVGSGNTIYF
TRBJ2-4,many,TRBV29-1,.,TGCAGCGTTGGAGGGGTCTCCAAAAACATTCAGTACTTC,CSVGGVSKNIQYF
TRBJ1-6,many,TRBV27,TRBD1,TGTGCCAGCAGCACCGGGACAGGGGTCTCACCCCTCCACTTT,CASSTGTGVSPLHF
TRBJ2-6,many,TRBV7-8,.,TGTGCCAGCAGCTTACCTAGGACTGGGGCCAACGTCCTGACTTTC,CASSLPRTGANVLTF
TRBJ2-7,few,TRBV28,TRBD2,TGTGCCAGCAGTTTATCCCGACGCGGGGGGGGGCAGTACTTC,CASSLSRRGGGQYF
TRBJ2-1,many,TRBV5-1,TRBD2,TGCGCCAGCAGCTTGTTTCTAGCGGGAATCAATGAGCAGTTCTTC,CASSLFLAGINEQFF
TRBJ2-3,few,TRBV14,.,TGTGCCAGCAGCCAAGATGGAGTGGATACGCAGTATTTT,CASSQDGVDTQYF
TRBJ2-1,.,TRBV11-2,.,TGTGCCAGCAGCTTAACAGGTGGCTGGACCTACAATGAGCAGTTCTTC,CASSLTGGWTYNEQFF
TRBJ2-5,.,TRBV2,TRBD1,TGTGCCAGCAGTGAACAGACAGGGGGCGGAGAGACCCAGTACTTC,CASSEQTGGGETQYF
TRBJ1-1,.,TRBV19,.,TGTGCCAGTAGTACCTATCGACGGAGCGGAACCCCTGAAGCTTTCTTT,CASSTYRRSGTPEAFF
TRBJ1-2,many,TRBV29-1,.,TGCAGCGTCGGGACGTCCGTCTATGGCTACACCTTC,CSVGTSVYGYTF
TRBJ1-2,once,TRBV2,.,TGTGCCAGCAATAAGGGGACTACCTATGGCTACACCTTC,CASNKGTTYGYTF
TRBJ2-5,.,TRBV20-1,TRBD2,TGCAGTGCCATAGCGGGAGGCCGAGAGACCCAGTACTTC,CSAIAGGRETQYF
TRBJ2-1,many,TRBV15,TRBD2,TGTGCCACCAGCAGACACGGGGCGGGAGGGGACAATGAGCAGTTCTTC,CATSRHGAGGDNEQFF
TRBJ2-5,.,TRBV2,.,TGTGCCAGCAGTGCGGTTCGGAGGGCAGAAGAGACCCAGTACTTC,CASSAVRRAEETQYF
TRBJ2-2,few,TRBV10-1,.,TGCGCCAGCAGTGAGTCATGGGGGGCGATAGCCGGGGAGCTGTTTTTT,CASSESWGAIAGELFF
TRBJ1-4,.,TRBV6-2/TRBV6-3,.,TGTGCCAGCAGTGAACGGGGGGCTTTTTTTGCAACTAATGAAAAACTGTTTTTT,CASSERGAFFATNEKLFF
TRBJ2-1,many,TRBV18,TRBD2,TGTGCCAGCTCACCTCCGGGACTACCATTCAATGAGCAGTTCTTC,CASSPPGLPFNEQFF
TRBJ1-1,.,TRBV10-3,TRBD1,TGTGCCATCAGTGAGTCGACTCCAAGGAGGGGGCTAGCTTTCTTT,CAISESTPRRGLAFF
TRBJ2-3,many,TRBV24-1,TRBD1,TGTGCCACCAGTGACCCCGGGACAGGCACAGATACGCAGTATTTT,CATSDPGTGTDTQYF
TRBJ2-2,.,TRBV4-2,.,TGTGCCAGCAGCCAAAGGGGGAGGGACCACACCGGGGAGCTGTTTTTT,CASSQRGRDHTGELFF
TRBJ1-2,few,TRBV9,TRBD1,TGTGCCAGCAGCGAGGGACAGGGGATTCGGTATGGCTACACCTTC,CASSEGQGIRYGYTF
TRBJ2-3,many,TRBV12-3/TRBV12-4,.,TGTGCCAGCAGTCGGGCGGCAGATACGCAGTATTTT,CASSRAADTQYF
TRBJ1-1,many,TRBV13,.,TGTGCCAGCAGCCCCAGGGGAAGGATCACTGAAGCTTTCTTT,CASSPRGRITEAFF